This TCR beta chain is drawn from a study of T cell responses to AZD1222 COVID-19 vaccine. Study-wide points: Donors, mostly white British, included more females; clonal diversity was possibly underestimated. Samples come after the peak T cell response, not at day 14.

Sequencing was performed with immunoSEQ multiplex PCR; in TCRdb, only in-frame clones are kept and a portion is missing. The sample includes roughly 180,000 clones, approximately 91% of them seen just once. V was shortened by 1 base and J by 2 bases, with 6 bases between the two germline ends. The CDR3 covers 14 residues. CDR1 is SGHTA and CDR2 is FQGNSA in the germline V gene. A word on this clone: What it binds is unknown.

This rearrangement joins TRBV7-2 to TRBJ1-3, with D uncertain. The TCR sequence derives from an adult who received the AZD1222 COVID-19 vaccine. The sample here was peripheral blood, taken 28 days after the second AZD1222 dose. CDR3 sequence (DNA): TGTGCCAGCAGCTTAGACTACGCTGGAAACACCATATATTTT. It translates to CASSLDYAGNTIYF.